The 19 T cell receptor beta chains below all came from one sample that was sequenced in a study of memory CD4+ T cells and cytomegalovirus serostatus. Single viable CD3+CD4+CD8-CD45RO+ cells were sorted as the memory CD4+ T cells. Sequencing used immunoSEQ multiplex PCR; TCRdb keeps in-frame clones, though not all of them. This sample has some 39,000 clones, with 70% to 80% found just once. The sample taken for sequencing was memory CD4+ T cells from blood. Every receptor here comes from an adult in good health and CMV-seronegative.

This chain connects TRBV6-5 to TRBJ2-1; D is perhaps TRBD1 or TRBD2 (5 bases each). CDR3 length: 15 residues. Germline CDR1 reads MNHEY; CDR2 reads SVGAGI. V shed 7 bases and J shed 2 bases, with 15 bases lying between them. The chain's CDR3 is CASNTGPSPYNEQFF. The CDR3, as DNA: TGTGCCAGCAATACGGGGCCGAGCCCCTACAATGAGCAGTTCTTC.

The chain combines TRBV18 with TRBJ2-5, with D tentatively TRBD1 or TRBD2 (5 bases each). V lost 3 bases and J 2 bases, leaving 10 bases between the germline ends. This CDR3 has 14 amino acids. Germline loops: CDR1 KGHSH, CDR2 LQKENI. CDR3 DNA: TGTGCCAGCTCACCTCCGGGACGGCAAGAGACCCAGTACTTC. Amino acids: CASSPPGRQETQYF.

The genes are TRBV9 and TRBJ1-2; no reliable D call. With 0 bases removed from V and 0 bases from J, the gap between germline ends came to 9 bases. CDR1 and CDR2 from the germline V gene are SGDLS and YYNGEE. The CDR3 loop spans 15 amino acids. DNA for the CDR3: TGTGCCAGCAGCGTAGGAACACCTGCTAACTATGGCTACACCTTC. Its translation is CASSVGTPANYGYTF.

V gene TRBV5-4 combines with J gene TRBJ1-2; D possibly corresponds to TRBD1 (5 bases). Germline V gene sequence: CDR1 SGHNT, CDR2 YYREEE (reference sequence). The CDR3 covers 13 residues. V shed 4 bases and J shed 2 bases, with 9 bases lying between them. The CDR3 loop reads CASSATVNYGYTF. The CDR3 nucleotides read TGTGCCAGCAGCGCGACAGTAAACTATGGCTACACCTTC.

The chain recombines TRBV28 with TRBJ2-3; tentative D call: TRBD2 (7 bases). V was clipped by 3 bases and J by 2 bases, with 15 bases between them. The length of the CDR3 is 16 residues. CDR1 is MDHEN, CDR2 SYDVKM, per germline. CDR3 DNA: TGTGCCAGCAGTTTGGGGGCGAGCGGGGACACAGATACGCAGTATTTT. Translation gives CASSLGASGDTDTQYF.

The chain couples TRBV30 to TRBJ1-2; D gene ambiguous. Germline V gene lookup returns CDR1 GTSNPN and CDR2 SVGIG (reference sequence). V lost 8 bases to trimming and J lost 0 bases, with 13 bases between them. The length of the CDR3 is 13 residues. The CDR3 region has the DNA TGTGCCGGGGATTCCGGGACTAACTATGGCTACACCTTC. Translated: CAGDSGTNYGYTF. The variable domain in full, completed from reference TRBV30 and TRBJ1-2, reads SQTIHQWPATLVQPVGSPLSLECTVEGTSNPNLYWYRQAAGRGLQLLFYSVGIGQISSEVPQNLSASRPQDRQFILSSKKLLLSDSGFYLCAGDSGTNYGYTFGSGTRLTVV.

The J gene is TRBJ1-5, the V gene TRBV19, with D possibly being TRBD1 (5 bases). The CDR3 is made up of 17 amino acids. The germline V and J ends were trimmed by 7 bases and 7 bases, with 26 bases remaining between them. Germline CDR1 LNHDA, CDR2 SQIVND (reference sequence). CDR3 loop: CASKLDKGSRSGQPQHF. CDR3 bases: TGTGCCAGTAAGCTCGACAAGGGGTCACGCTCCGGGCAGCCCCAGCATTTT.

This chain links TRBV10-3 with TRBJ2-5; TRBD2 matches 9 bases. CDR1 is ENHRY and CDR2 is SYGVKD in the germline V gene. The CDR3 spans 13 residues. The ends lost 11 bases at V and 4 bases at J; junction bases unmatched: 8. The CDR3 sequence is CASGPSGVETQYF. CDR3 DNA: TGTGCCTCTGGCCCTAGCGGGGTAGAGACCCAGTACTTC.

The rearrangement links TRBV30 to TRBJ1-4, with TRBD1 matching 8 bases. Germline V lookup: CDR1 GTSNPN, CDR2 SVGIG (reference sequence). V lost 0 bases and J lost 8; bases outside the gene matches: 5. The CDR3 has 14 residues. CDR3 nucleotides: TGTGCCTGGAGTGTTGGCAGGGGGCAAGAAAAACTGTTTTTT. Residues: CAWSVGRGQEKLFF.

The sample holds one count of this clone. J is TRBJ2-3 and V is TRBV19; tentatively, D is TRBD1 (6 bases). Germline CDR1 and CDR2: LNHDA and SQIVND (reference sequence). V was shortened by 3 bases and J by 0 bases, with 16 bases between the two germline ends. The CDR3 extends over 17 amino acids. The CDR3 sequence is CASSISTGQGSTDTQYF. The DNA of the CDR3 is TGTGCCAGTAGTATTAGTACTGGGCAGGGGAGCACAGATACGCAGTATTTT.

The sample holds one count of this clone. The chain employs TRBV6-6 and TRBJ1-2; D perhaps matches TRBD1 (5 bases). Germline CDR1 is MNHNY and CDR2 is SVGAGI (reference sequence). The CDR3 totals 14 residues. With 7 bases removed from V and 6 bases from J, the gap between germline ends came to 18 bases. CDR3 coding DNA: TGTGCCAGCACTCTCGATGGGGCATTTGATGGCTACACCTTC. Protein product: CASTLDGAFDGYTF.

The chain uses TRBV5-6 and TRBJ2-5; tentative D call: TRBD1 (6 bases). The DNA end is a closer match to TRBJ2-7, so the J assignment may be wrong. Germline CDR1 reads SGHDT; CDR2 reads YYEEEE. This CDR3 contains 16 residues. CDR3 sequence (DNA): TGTGCCAGCAGCTCATTCACAACAGGGAACGACTACGAGCAGTACTTC. Amino acid sequence: CASSSFTTGNDYEQYF.

This clone appeared once. The chain links TRBV7-2 to TRBJ2-7; possibly TRBD1 or TRBD2 for D (5 bases each). The length of the CDR3 is 13 residues. From germline, CDR1 is SGHTA and CDR2 FQGNSA. Between the trimmed V and J ends, which lost 3 bases and 4 bases, there was a span of 10 bases. Here the CDR3 DNA reads TGTGCCAGCAGCTTCATGGGGGAATACGAGCAGTACTTC. It encodes CASSFMGEYEQYF.

This clone has more than one count but fewer than ten. The rearrangement links TRBV27 to TRBJ1-6; TRBD1 matches 8 bases. CDR1 and CDR2 (germline): MNHEY, SMNVEV (reference sequence). J was trimmed by 11 bases and V by 6 bases; bases with no gene match: 9. The CDR3 has 14 amino acids. CDR3 DNA: TGTGCCAGCAGCAAGACGGACAGGGATCCACCCCTCCACTTT. Its translation: CASSKTDRDPPLHF.

This sequence joins TRBV7-9 and TRBJ1-4; D uncertain. CDR1 and CDR2 from the germline V gene are SEHNR and FQNEAQ (reference sequence). There are 14 residues in the CDR3. V was cut by 1 base and J by 8 bases, with 11 bases left in between. This CDR3 is CASSLGVGLEKLFF. The CDR3 nucleotides are TGTGCCAGCAGCTTAGGGGTGGGCCTCGAAAAACTGTTTTTT.

This clone occurred a few times. Other DNA sequences within the sample encode an identical CDR3. The V call is TRBV18, the J call TRBJ1-2, with TRBD1 as a possible D gene (5 bases). Germline CDR1 is KGHSH and CDR2 is LQKENI. The CDR3 is 15 amino acids. With 2 bases removed from V and 3 bases from J, the gap between germline ends came to 13 bases. The CDR3 region is CASSPRKGSDYGYTF. The CDR3, as DNA: TGTGCCAGCTCACCAAGAAAGGGGTCCGACTATGGCTACACCTTC. The entire variable domain, with the rest obtained from reference TRBV18 and TRBJ1-2, is as follows: NAGVMQNPRHLVRRRGQEARLRCSPMKGHSHVYWYRQLPEEGLKFMVYLQKENIIDESGMPKERFSAEFPKEGPSILRIQQVVRGDSAAYFCASSPRKGSDYGYTFGSGTRLTVV.

The chain is built from TRBV7-2 and TRBJ2-5; 9 bases agree with TRBD2. The germline V gene has CDR1 SGHTA and CDR2 FQGNSA. V shed 3 bases, J shed 2 bases, and the junction held 10 bases outside the gene matches. This CDR3 contains 17 residues. Here the CDR3 DNA reads TGTGCCAGCAGCTTTTTTAGCGGGGGAGGCCTTCAAGAGACCCAGTACTTC. It encodes CASSFFSGGGLQETQYF.

The chain joins TRBV30 to TRBJ2-1, with TRBD2 identical over 10 bases. Germline CDR1 GTSNPN, CDR2 SVGIG (reference sequence). The CDR3 extends over 15 amino acids. The J segment lost 8 bases and the V segment lost 1 base, leaving 8 bases of the junction unmatched. CDR3 in DNA: TGTGCCTGGAGTGCAAACCTAGCGGGGGATGATGAGCAGTTCTTC. This gives the protein CAWSANLAGDDEQFF.

This chain connects TRBV7-8 to TRBJ2-7; 7 bases match TRBD1. J was trimmed by 3 bases and V by 9 bases; bases with no gene match: 8. Germline V gene data show CDR1 as SGHVS and CDR2 as FQNEAQ. This CDR3 region has 13 residues. CDR3 sequence: CASSGQRNYEQYF. CDR3 DNA: TGTGCCAGTTCGGGACAGAGAAACTACGAGCAGTACTTC.